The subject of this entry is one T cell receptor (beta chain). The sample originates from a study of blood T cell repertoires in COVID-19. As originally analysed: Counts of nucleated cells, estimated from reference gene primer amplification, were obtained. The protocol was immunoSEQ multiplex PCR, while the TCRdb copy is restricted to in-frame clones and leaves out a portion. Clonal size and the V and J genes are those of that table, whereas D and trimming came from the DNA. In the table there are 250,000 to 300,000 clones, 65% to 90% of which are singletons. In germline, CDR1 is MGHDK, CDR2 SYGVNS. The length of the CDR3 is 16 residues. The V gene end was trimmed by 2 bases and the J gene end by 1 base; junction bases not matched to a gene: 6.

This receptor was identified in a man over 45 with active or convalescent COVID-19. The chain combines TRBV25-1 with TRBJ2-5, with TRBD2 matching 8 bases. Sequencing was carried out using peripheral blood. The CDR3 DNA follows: TGTGCCAGCAGTGAACCGGGACTAGATACCCAAGAGACCCAGTACTTC. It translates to CASSEPGLDTQETQYF. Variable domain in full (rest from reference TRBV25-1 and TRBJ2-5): EADIYQTPRYLVIGTGKKITLECSQTMGHDKMYWYQQDPGMELHLIHYSYGVNSTEKGDLSSESTVSRIRTEHFPLTLESARPSHTSQYLCASSEPGLDTQETQYFGPGTRLLVL.